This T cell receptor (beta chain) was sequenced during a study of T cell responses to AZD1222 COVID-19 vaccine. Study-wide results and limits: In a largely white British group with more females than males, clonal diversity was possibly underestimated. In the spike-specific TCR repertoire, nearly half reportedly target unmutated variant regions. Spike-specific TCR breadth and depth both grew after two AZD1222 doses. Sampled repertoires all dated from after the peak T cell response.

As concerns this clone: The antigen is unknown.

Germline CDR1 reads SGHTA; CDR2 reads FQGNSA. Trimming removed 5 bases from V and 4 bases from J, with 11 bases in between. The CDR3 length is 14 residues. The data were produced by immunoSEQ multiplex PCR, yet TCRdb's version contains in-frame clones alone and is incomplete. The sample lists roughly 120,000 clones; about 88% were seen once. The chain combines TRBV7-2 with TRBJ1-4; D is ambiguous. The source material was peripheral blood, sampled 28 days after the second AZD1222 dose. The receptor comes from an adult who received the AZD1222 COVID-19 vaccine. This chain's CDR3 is CASSQARFNEKLFF. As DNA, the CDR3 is TGTGCCAGCAGCCAGGCCCGATTTAATGAAAAACTGTTTTTT.